This TCR beta chain was observed in a study of human CD4 T cells and Enterobacteriaceae (TCRdb year 2020). What the work shows at the level of the full study, not this receptor alone: The only basis for inferring the reactivity of ex vivo clonotypes was matching nucleotide sequences to CFSE-low cultures from the same donors. Compared with specific clonotypes, broadly cross-reactive clonotypes seemed more expanded ex vivo, with about 55% of the 19 and about 65% of the roughly 34 falling in the top 5%.

Ex vivo total memory CD4+ samples were sequenced at deep level, with detection sensitivity of one cell in 200,000. The QIAamp DNA Micro Kit was used to extract genomic DNA from cell pellets, and spectrophotometry was used to check the quantity and purity of the genomic DNA. The immunoSEQ multiplex PCR assay was used to amplify the TCR Vbeta CDR3 regions. Amplicons were sequenced on the Illumina HiSeq platform. The retrieved sequences were 87 nucleotides long and included the CDR3 region. Under the source paper's analysis protocol: A unique productive TCR Vbeta nucleotide sequence was defined as a clonotype and was quantified by productive template frequency from ImmunoSEQ Analyzer V3.0. Expanded clonotypes were defined using a threshold set at the top 5th percentile of each repertoire ranked by frequency. Repertoire overlap was calculated as Chao-Jaccard with the R package fossil and was visualized by nonmetric multidimensional scaling with the R package MASS. TCRdb carries this immuneACCESS record with in-frame sequences only. Its versions omit some clonotypes, under half of them owing to an unresolved V gene in the studies checked, with the rest unexplained. V and J calls and clone size are copied from that table; D and trimming were computed from the DNA. The sample table lists fewer than 35,000 clones, roughly 80% of them with a count of one. The ten largest clones capture about 0.96% of the sample.

Remarks on this clone: Its antigen is unknown. No much larger clone exists at a distance of one base, and base qualities are not known.

Memory CD4+ T cells, defined as all CD4+ cells except CD45RA+CCR7+CD95- naive cells, were FACS-sorted on a FACSAria III to over 95% purity. Healthy donor blood was obtained from blood donation centers in Switzerland. Positive selection with CD4 and CD14 magnetic microbeads was used to enrich total CD4+ T cells and monocytes. CD8+, CD14+, CD16+, CD56+, CD19+ and CD25-bright cells were excluded before sorting. In a couple of blood donors, total memory CD4+ T cells were sequenced directly ex vivo to assess in vivo expansion of bacteria-reactive clonotypes. Isolation of peripheral blood mononuclear cells from donor blood was performed with Ficoll-Paque Plus. Sequenced: memory CD4+ T cells from blood. The sample's cell subset or site, from its label and the paper: total memory CD4 T cells sorted directly ex vivo, unstimulated. The clonotype was recovered from a human donor in good health.

The CDR3: CASTGQGARYEQYF. In nucleotides, the sequence is TGTGCCAGCACCGGACAGGGGGCTCGCTACGAGCAGTACTTC. The chain is assembled from TRBV6-6 and TRBJ2-7; TRBD1 fits 11 bases in the junction. V is trimmed back by 7 bases and J by 3 bases, and the junction contains 5 bases that no gene match accounts for. The CDR3 sequence holds 14 residues, the cysteine and phenylalanine included. Just the 42-base CDR3 DNA is kept, in frame starting at base 1. In the germline V gene (reference sequence), CDR1 corresponds to MNHNY and CDR2 to SVGAGI.